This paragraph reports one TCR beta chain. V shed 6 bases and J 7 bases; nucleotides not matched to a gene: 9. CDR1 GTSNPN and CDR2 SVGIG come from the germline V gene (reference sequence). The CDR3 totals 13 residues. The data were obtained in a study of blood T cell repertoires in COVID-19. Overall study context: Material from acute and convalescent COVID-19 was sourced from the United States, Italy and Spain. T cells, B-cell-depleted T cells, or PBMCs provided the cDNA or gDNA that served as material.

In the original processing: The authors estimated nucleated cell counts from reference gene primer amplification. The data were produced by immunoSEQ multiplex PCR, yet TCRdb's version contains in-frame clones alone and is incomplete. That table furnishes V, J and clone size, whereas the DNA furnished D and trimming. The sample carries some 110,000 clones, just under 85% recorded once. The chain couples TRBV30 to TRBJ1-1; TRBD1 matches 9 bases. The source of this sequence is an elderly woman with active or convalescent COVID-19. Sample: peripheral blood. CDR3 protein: CACAGQGVGEAFF. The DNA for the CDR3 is TGTGCCTGCGCGGGACAGGGAGTTGGTGAAGCTTTCTTT.